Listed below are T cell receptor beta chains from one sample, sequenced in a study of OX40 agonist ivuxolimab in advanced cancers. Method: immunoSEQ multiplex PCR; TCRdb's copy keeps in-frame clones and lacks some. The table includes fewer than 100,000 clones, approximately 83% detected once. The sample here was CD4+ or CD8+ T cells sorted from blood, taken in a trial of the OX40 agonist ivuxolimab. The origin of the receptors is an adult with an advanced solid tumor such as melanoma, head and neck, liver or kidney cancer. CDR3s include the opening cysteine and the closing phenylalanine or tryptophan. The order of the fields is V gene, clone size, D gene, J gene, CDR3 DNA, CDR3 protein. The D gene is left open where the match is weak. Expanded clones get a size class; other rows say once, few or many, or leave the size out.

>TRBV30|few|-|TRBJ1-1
TGTGCCTGGAGTGTACATGAGAACACTGAAGCTTTCTTT
CAWSVHENTEAFF
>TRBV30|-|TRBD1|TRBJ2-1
TGTGCCTGGACAGGGGGCGCAGGGATTTTTATTAGCTCCTACAATGAGCAGTTCTTC
CAWTGGAGIFISSYNEQFF
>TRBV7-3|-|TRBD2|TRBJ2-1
TGTGCCAGCAGCTTAGGGGGACTAGACAATGAGCAGTTCTTC
CASSLGGLDNEQFF
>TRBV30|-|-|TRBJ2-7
TGTGCCTGGAGTCTCCCGGTCTCGTGGAGTCCCGAGCAGTACTTC
CAWSLPVSWSPEQYF
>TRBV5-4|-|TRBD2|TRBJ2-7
TGTGCCAGCAGCTTGGCGGGGGGTTCCTACGAGCAGTACTTC
CASSLAGGSYEQYF
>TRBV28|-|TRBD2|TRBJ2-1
TGTGCCAGCAGCCCCGGACTAGCGGGGGGGCGAAATGAGCAGTTCTTC
CASSPGLAGGRNEQFF
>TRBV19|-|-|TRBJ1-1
TGTGCCAGTAGGCCCCTCCCGGCGGGGGAGAACACTGAAGCTTTCTTT
CASRPLPAGENTEAFF
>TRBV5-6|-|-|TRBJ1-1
TGTGCCAGCAGCTTAGTCCAGGGAGTCACTGAAGCTTTCTTT
CASSLVQGVTEAFF
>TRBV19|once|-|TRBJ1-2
TGTGCCAGTAGTATCCGGGTGGGTAACTATGGCTACACCTTC
CASSIRVGNYGYTF
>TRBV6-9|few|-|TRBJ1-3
TGTGCCAGCAGTTACACTACAAGTGGAAACACCATATATTTT
CASSYTTSGNTIYF
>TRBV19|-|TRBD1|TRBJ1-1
TGTGCCAGTAGTACCCTACCTCGACAGGGTGCTTTCTTT
CASSTLPRQGAFF